This TCR beta chain was documented in a study of cytomegalovirus exposure and HLA in healthy donors. Trimming stripped 7 bases from V and 4 bases from J, with 27 bases between. Germline loops: CDR1 MNHEY, CDR2 SMNVEV (reference sequence). The CDR3 totals 18 residues. Both 60 Vbeta primers and 13 Jbeta primers went into the PCR. The assay was immunoSEQ multiplex PCR, and TCRdb's table has in-frame clones only and misses some. The table includes 99,000 or so clones, 60% to 80% detected once. This clonotype was obtained from a woman aged 40 to 50 in good health and CMV-seropositive. Sequencing input: PBMCs. The chain uses TRBV27 and TRBJ2-3; tentative D call: TRBD2 (5 bases). This CDR3 is CASMNQPRAKGGPDTQYF. The CDR3 region has the DNA TGTGCCAGCATGAATCAACCTAGGGCTAAAGGAGGTCCAGATACGCAGTATTTT.